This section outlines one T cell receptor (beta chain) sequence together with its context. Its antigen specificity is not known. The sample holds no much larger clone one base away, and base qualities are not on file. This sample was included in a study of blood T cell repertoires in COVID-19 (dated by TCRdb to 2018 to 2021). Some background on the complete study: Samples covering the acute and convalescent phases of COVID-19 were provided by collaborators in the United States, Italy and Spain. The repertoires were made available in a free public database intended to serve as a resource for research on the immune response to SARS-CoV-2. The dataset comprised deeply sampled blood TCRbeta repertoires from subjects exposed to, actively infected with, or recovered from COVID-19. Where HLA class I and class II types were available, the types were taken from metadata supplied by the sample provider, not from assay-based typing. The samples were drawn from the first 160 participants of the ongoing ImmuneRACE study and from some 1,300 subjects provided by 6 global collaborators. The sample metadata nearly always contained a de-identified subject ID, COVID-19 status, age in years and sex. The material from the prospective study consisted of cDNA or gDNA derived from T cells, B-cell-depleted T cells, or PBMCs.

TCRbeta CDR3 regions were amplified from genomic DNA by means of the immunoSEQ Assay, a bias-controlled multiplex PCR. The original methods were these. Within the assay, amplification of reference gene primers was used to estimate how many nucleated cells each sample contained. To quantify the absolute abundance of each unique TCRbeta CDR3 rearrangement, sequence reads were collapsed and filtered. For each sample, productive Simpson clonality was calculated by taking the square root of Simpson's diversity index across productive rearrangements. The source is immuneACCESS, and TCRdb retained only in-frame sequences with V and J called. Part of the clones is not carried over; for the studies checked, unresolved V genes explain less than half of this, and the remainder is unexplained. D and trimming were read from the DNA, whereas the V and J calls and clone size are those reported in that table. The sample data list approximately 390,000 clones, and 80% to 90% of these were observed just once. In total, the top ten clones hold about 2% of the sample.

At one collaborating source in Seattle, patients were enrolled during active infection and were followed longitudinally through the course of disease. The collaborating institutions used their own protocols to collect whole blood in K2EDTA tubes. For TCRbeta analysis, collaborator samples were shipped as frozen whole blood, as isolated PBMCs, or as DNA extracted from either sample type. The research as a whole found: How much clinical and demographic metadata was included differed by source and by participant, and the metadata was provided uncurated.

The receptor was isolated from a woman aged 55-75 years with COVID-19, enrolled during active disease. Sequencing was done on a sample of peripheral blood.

In nucleotides, the sequence is TGTGCCAGCACCCTGGTCGATAGCGACGAGCAGTACTTC. Its translation reads: CASTLVDSDEQYF. This chain joins TRBV5-6 to TRBJ2-7; tentative D gene TRBD2, with 5 bases matching. From the germline V gene, CDR1 is SGHDT and CDR2 is YYEEEE. V is reduced by 6 bases and J by 5 bases, leaving a spacing of 15 bases between them. The CDR3 sequence holds 13 residues, the cysteine and phenylalanine included. The kept DNA is CDR3 alone, 39 bases in frame from the first base.